A single sample gave rise to the 19 T cell receptor beta chains below, sequenced in a study of regulatory T cells in long-lasting Graves disease. Arm-PCR of CDR3 regions and iRepertoire HTBI primers were used to build TCR beta libraries. TCRdb independently ran MiXCR on the multiplex PCR reads; one entry per CDR3 protein. Here the sample spans around 250,000 distinct CDR3 sequences, 15% to 20% being singletons. Indicated time point: newly diagnosed GD, antithyroid drugs for less than 3 months. PBMCs provided the RNA from which the TCR library was made. The sequencing here drew on peripheral blood mononuclear cells (PBMCs), taken at new diagnosis, from a patient treated with antithyroid drugs. The receptor source for this set is a female donor with Graves disease.

There are many counts of this clonotype. This chain joins TRBV4-3 and TRBJ2-5; D may match TRBD1 or TRBD2 (5 bases each). This CDR3 has 16 residues. Trimming stripped 1 base from V and 2 bases from J, with 14 bases between. The germline gives CDR1 LGHNA, CDR2 YSLEER. CDR3 DNA sequence: TGCGCCAGCAGCCAAGCGCTGGGGACGGCTCAAGAGACCCAGTACTTC. As protein: CASSQALGTAQETQYF.

V and J are TRBV30 and TRBJ1-1; the D is unclear. The CDR3 consists of 11 residues. V was pared by 4 bases and J by 6 bases, with 9 bases between. Germline values: CDR1 GTSNPN, CDR2 SVGIG (reference sequence). CDR3 in amino acids: CAWNSLAEAFF. CDR3 sequence (DNA): TGTGCCTGGAACAGTTTGGCTGAAGCTTTCTTT.

This clonotype appeared many times. This rearrangement joins TRBV18 to TRBJ2-1; TRBD2 might be the D (7 bases). V was clipped by 5 bases and J by 4 bases, with 21 bases between them. This CDR3 spans 17 amino acids. CDR1 is KGHSH, CDR2 LQKENI, per germline. The CDR3 sequence: CASSTPGGAQPYNEQFF. The CDR3 nucleotides are TGTGCCAGCTCAACCCCGGGGGGCGCTCAACCTTACAATGAGCAGTTCTTC.

There are a few counts of this clonotype. This rearrangement joins TRBV4-1 to TRBJ2-5; D is undetermined. The CDR3 loop spans 14 amino acids. Deletions cut 3 bases from V and 3 bases from J, with 11 bases between. Per germline, CDR1 MGHRA and CDR2 YSYEKL. The DNA of the CDR3 is TGCGCCAGCAGCCAGCCCCACACCAAAGAGACCCAGTACTTC. Residues: CASSQPHTKETQYF.

The sample holds many counts of this clonotype. V gene TRBV20-1 combines with J gene TRBJ2-5; 7 nucleotides align to TRBD2. Germline V gene data show CDR1 as DFQATT and CDR2 as SNEGSKA (reference sequence). Germline trimming cut 0 bases from V and 5 bases from J; bases unmatched to any gene: 15. The CDR3 covers 17 residues. DNA of the CDR3: TGCAGTGCTAGAGACGGGAGCGGGGAGGGGTTTGGGGAGACCCAGTACTTC. This codes for CSARDGSGEGFGETQYF.

In regard to this clonotype: This may stem from a read error, because a much larger clone lies one nucleotide away. The chain couples TRBV4-3 to TRBJ1-4, with D maybe TRBD1 (6 bases). The CDR3 is 15 residues long. The V gene's germline CDR1 is LGHNA and CDR2 YSLEER. CDR3 in amino acids: CTSSQEPGAGEKLFF. In DNA, the CDR3 is TGCACCAGCAGCCAAGAACCAGGGGCGGGTGAAAAACTGTTTTTT.

This clonotype appeared a single time. A far larger clone is only one base removed, so a read error is likely. The V call is TRBV11-2, the J call TRBJ2-2; D uncertain. Germline V lookup: CDR1 SGHAT, CDR2 FQNNGV. This CDR3 contains 13 residues. The CDR3 is CTSSFGNNGELFF. For the CDR3, the DNA is TGTACCAGCAGTTTCGGTAATAACGGGGAGCTGTTTTTT.

The rearrangement joins TRBV20-1 to TRBJ2-1, with 13 bases identical to TRBD2. The CDR3 spans 14 residues. The J segment lost 7 bases and the V segment lost 6 bases, leaving 6 bases of the junction unmatched. Looked up from germline, CDR1 is DFQATT and CDR2 is SNEGSKA (reference sequence). The CDR3 DNA sequence: TGCAGTGCCCGGGGACTAGCGGGGTCGAATGAGCAGTTCTTC. It encodes CSARGLAGSNEQFF.

The gene calls are TRBV2 and TRBJ2-5; 7 bases agree with TRBD1. CDR1 and CDR2 (germline): SNHLY, FYNNEI. The CDR3 has 13 amino acids. Trimming at V came to 4 bases and at J to 5 bases, leaving 4 bases not matched to a gene. The CDR3 protein is CASSGQGVETQYF. The CDR3 region has the DNA TGTGCCAGCAGTGGACAGGGTGTTGAGACCCAGTACTTC.

Details on this clonotype: Given a far larger clone just one base away, this is likely a sequencing read error. The chain carries TRBV28 and TRBJ2-1; D tentatively fits TRBD1 or TRBD2 (5 bases each). Per germline, CDR1 MDHEN and CDR2 SYDVKM. Trimming took 2 bases from V and 13 from J, leaving 21 bases between them. The CDR3 has 15 amino acids. The CDR3, as DNA: TGTGCCAGCAGTTTAGAGCAGGGACCAAGGGAGACCCAGTTCTTC. It encodes CASSLEQGPRETQFF.

Ten or more counts support this clonotype. This chain connects TRBV7-3 to TRBJ2-2, with TRBD2 identical over 9 bases. Looked up from germline, CDR1 is SGHTA and CDR2 is FQGTGA. The V segment lost 4 bases and the J segment 4 bases; nucleotides outside the gene matches: 4. The CDR3 length is 15 residues. CDR3: CASSYSGRSTGELFF. The CDR3 nucleotides are TGTGCCAGCAGCTATAGCGGGAGAAGCACCGGGGAGCTGTTTTTT.

This clonotype was found many times. It may be a read error: a sequence one base away is much more abundant. No conserved phenylalanine or tryptophan ends this CDR3, so it is likely a read error. The chain carries TRBV6-1 and TRBJ1-1; TRBD1 is a possible D gene (5 bases). The germline V and J ends were trimmed by 3 bases and 4 bases, with 15 bases remaining between them. Per the germline V gene, CDR1 is MNHNS and CDR2 is SASEGT. The CDR3 contains 15 residues. The CDR3 sequence is CASSEAGDGGTEAFS. CDR3 coding DNA: TGTGCCAGCAGTGAGGCGGGAGATGGGGGCACTGAAGCTTTCTCT.

With respect to this clonotype: At one boundary the junction diverges from the germline segment, which might be a read error. The rearrangement links TRBV5-1 to TRBJ2-6, with TRBD2 as a possible D gene (6 bases). There are 18 residues in the CDR3. Germline loops: CDR1 SGHRS, CDR2 YFSETQ. CDR3 sequence (DNA): TGCGCCAGCAGCTCCAACCTCCTGACTAGTGCTGGGGCCAACGTCCTGGCTTTC. Residues: CASSSNLLTSAGANVLAF.

This clonotype was detected many times. This chain connects TRBV19 to TRBJ1-1, with a possible D match to TRBD1 (5 bases). The CDR3 has 17 amino acids. Between the trimmed V and J ends, which lost 2 bases and 0 bases, there was a span of 16 bases. CDR1 and CDR2 (germline): LNHDA, SQIVND (reference sequence). The CDR3 sequence: CASSIIGTAFMNTEAFF. For the CDR3, the DNA is TGTGCCAGTAGTATAATCGGGACGGCCTTTATGAACACTGAAGCTTTCTTT.

This clonotype occurred many times. V usage is TRBV7-2 and J usage is TRBJ2-5; D possibly corresponds to TRBD2 (7 bases). V lost 1 base to trimming and J lost 4 bases, with 13 bases between them. This CDR3 spans 15 amino acids. CDR1 and CDR2 (germline): SGHTA, FQGNSA. The CDR3 loop reads CASSLGGGWRETQYF. Here the CDR3 DNA reads TGTGCCAGCAGCTTAGGGGGGGGCTGGCGAGAGACCCAGTACTTC.

Concerning this clonotype: This clone may be a read error of a much larger clone one base away. The V call is TRBV30, the J call TRBJ2-1; 11 bases fit TRBD2. The CDR3 length is 15 residues. Looked up from germline, CDR1 is GTSNPN and CDR2 is SVGIG (reference sequence). The CDR3 coding sequence is TGTGCCTGGAGCAAACTAGCGGGAGTTAGGAATGAGCAGTTATTC. Amino acids: CAWSKLAGVRNEQLF.

This clonotype showed up many times. The chain recombines TRBV20-1 with TRBJ2-7; D is unresolved. V lost 0 bases and J 3 bases, leaving 6 bases between the germline ends. The CDR3 covers 12 residues. Germline V gives CDR1 DFQATT, CDR2 SNEGSKA (reference sequence). The CDR3 sequence is CSAREGSYEQYF. The CDR3 DNA reads TGCAGTGCTAGAGAGGGCAGCTACGAGCAGTACTTC.

This clonotype was picked up many times. The CDR3: CASRLAVRGQSEQFF. CDR3 in DNA: TGTGCCAGCAGACTAGCGGTTCGGGGGCAGAGTGAGCAGTTCTTC. This chain uses TRBV7-9 with TRBJ2-1, with 8 bases that match TRBD2. Germline V gene sequence: CDR1 SEHNR, CDR2 FQNEAQ (reference sequence). This CDR3 region has 15 residues. The junction had 13 bases not matched to a gene; V was cut back by 6 bases and J by 9 bases.

Turning to this clonotype: A much larger clone differs by one base, so this may be a read error. The CDR3 protein is CASSWSGVGEQYF. The CDR3 region has the DNA TGTGCCAGCAGTTGGTCTGGAGTGGGTGAGCAGTACTTC. The chain recombines TRBV27 with TRBJ2-7, with D unresolved. The CDR3 loop spans 13 amino acids. V dropped 4 bases and J dropped 7 bases, with 14 bases sitting between them. Germline V gene sequence: CDR1 MNHEY, CDR2 SMNVEV (reference sequence).